Shown below are 30 T cell receptor beta chains from a single sample sequenced in a study of identical twins. TCRdb redid the calling of the 5' RACE reads with MiXCR, one entry per CDR3 protein. The table lists 350,000 to 500,000 distinct CDR3 sequences, approximately 18% of them singletons, with approximately 12% in the top ten. Sequences were obtained from naive T cells sorted from blood. These receptors were obtained from a man in his fifties in good health.

This clonotype was counted a few times. The chain combines TRBV18 with TRBJ1-5, with D unresolved. This CDR3 region has 13 residues. V was shortened by 2 bases and J by 4 bases, with 6 bases between the two germline ends. From germline, CDR1 is KGHSH and CDR2 LQKENI. The CDR3: CASSPDQNQPQHF. CDR3 nucleotide sequence: TGTGCCAGCTCACCAGACCAAAATCAGCCCCAGCATTTT. Full variable domain (rest looked up from reference TRBV18 and TRBJ1-5): NAGVMQNPRHLVRRRGQEARLRCSPMKGHSHVYWYRQLPEEGLKFMVYLQKENIIDESGMPKERFSAEFPKEGPSILRIQQVVRGDSAAYFCASSPDQNQPQHFGDGTRLSIL.

The rearrangement links TRBV11-1 to TRBJ2-1; D tentatively fits TRBD1 or TRBD2 (6 bases each). V shed 7 bases and J shed 4 bases, with 26 bases lying between them. This CDR3 has 18 amino acids. The germline gives CDR1 SGHAT, CDR2 FQDESV (reference sequence). CDR3 sequence reads: CASTPYRDGGEWYNEQFF. For the CDR3, the DNA is TGTGCCAGCACCCCTTATAGGGACGGGGGCGAGTGGTACAATGAGCAGTTCTTC.

The table lists this clonotype with many counts. The chain recombines TRBV20-1 with TRBJ1-2; D not certain. Deletions cut 5 bases from V and 7 bases from J, with 14 bases between. The V gene's germline CDR1 is DFQATT and CDR2 SNEGSKA (reference sequence). The CDR3 covers 12 residues. CDR3 coding DNA: TGCAGTGCTGAGAATGGCGTCTCTGGCTACACCTTC. This codes for CSAENGVSGYTF.

The V gene is TRBV4-3, the J gene TRBJ2-3; 7 nucleotides align to TRBD1. The V segment lost 0 bases and the J segment 5 bases; nucleotides outside the gene matches: 5. Germline CDR1 reads LGHNA; CDR2 reads YSLEER. There are 15 residues in the CDR3. Here the CDR3 reads CASSQDTGVRDTQYF. The DNA of the CDR3 is TGCGCCAGCAGCCAAGATACAGGGGTACGAGATACGCAGTATTTT.

This clonotype occurred many times. J is TRBJ1-1 and V is TRBV7-8; D gene uncertain. The CDR3 spans 15 residues. Germline lookup yields CDR1 SGHVS and CDR2 FQNEAQ. Trimming took 5 bases from V and 4 from J, leaving 17 bases between them. Here the CDR3 reads CASSLSDGLRTEAFF. CDR3 sequence (DNA): TGTGCCAGCAGCCTGAGTGACGGTTTGCGCACTGAAGCTTTCTTT.

The rearrangement links TRBV18 to TRBJ1-5, with D uncertain. The germline V gene encodes CDR1 KGHSH and CDR2 LQKENI. The ends were cut back, 2 bases at V and 0 bases at J, with 11 bases in the middle. The CDR3 length is 16 residues. CDR3 DNA sequence: TGTGCCAGCTCACCAACTTCGGACGGTAGCAATCAGCCCCAGCATTTT. Protein sequence: CASSPTSDGSNQPQHF.

This chain connects TRBV20-1 to TRBJ2-1; the match to TRBD2 covers 10 bases. Germline CDR1 is DFQATT and CDR2 is SNEGSKA (reference sequence). CDR3 length equals 17 residues. Trimming at V came to 0 bases and at J to 0 bases, leaving 5 bases not matched to a gene. In nucleotides, the CDR3 is TGCAGTGCTAGAGATCTAGCGGGGGCCAGCTCCTACAATGAGCAGTTCTTC. It codes for CSARDLAGASSYNEQFF.

In its sample, this clonotype was seen many times. The chain joins TRBV9 to TRBJ2-7, with D possibly being TRBD2 (6 bases). The CDR3 length is 15 residues. The ends were cut back, 1 base at V and 4 bases at J, with 15 bases in the middle. Germline V gene sequence: CDR1 SGDLS, CDR2 YYNGEE. DNA for the CDR3: TGTGCCAGCAGCGTATGGGGGGACTCATCGTACGAGCAGTACTTC. Protein sequence: CASSVWGDSSYEQYF.

The V and J genes are TRBV20-1 and TRBJ2-7; TRBD2 might be the D (6 bases). This CDR3 has 14 amino acids. Germline CDR1 reads DFQATT; CDR2 reads SNEGSKA (reference sequence). Deletions cut 6 bases from V and 3 bases from J, with 18 bases between. CDR3 amino acids: CSAANSGTDYEQYF. CDR3 sequence (DNA): TGCAGTGCCGCCAATTCCGGGACTGACTACGAGCAGTACTTC.

The chain links TRBV5-1 to TRBJ1-2; 8 bases match TRBD1. The CDR3 is 19 amino acids. Losses at the gene ends were 3 bases for V and 5 bases for J; bases not matched to a gene: 21. Germline V gives CDR1 SGHRS, CDR2 YFSETQ. The CDR3 DNA reads as TGCGCCAGCAGCTCTACCAGCGGCTCTTCAGGGGGCGCCGGATATGGCTACACCTTC. Amino acids: CASSSTSGSSGGAGYGYTF.

In its sample, this clonotype was seen a few times. The chain recombines TRBV5-1 with TRBJ2-3, with 7 bases fitting TRBD1. The CDR3 has 16 residues. The J segment lost 4 bases and the V segment lost 0 bases, leaving 8 bases of the junction unmatched. Germline CDR1 SGHRS, CDR2 YFSETQ. The CDR3 is CASSLGNRGVADTQYF. CDR3 coding DNA: TGCGCCAGCAGCTTGGGAAACAGGGGAGTCGCAGATACGCAGTATTTT.

The chain is built from TRBV9 and TRBJ2-2, with 8 bases fitting TRBD1. CDR3 length: 15 residues. The germline V gene has CDR1 SGDLS and CDR2 YYNGEE. The ends lost 2 bases at V and 4 bases at J; junction bases unmatched: 4. The CDR3 region has the DNA TGTGCCAGCAGCGTTGGACAGGGTTTCACCGGGGAGCTGTTTTTT. Its protein is CASSVGQGFTGELFF.

The sample holds many counts of this clonotype. This sequence joins TRBV7-8 and TRBJ1-6; D possibly corresponds to TRBD1 (6 bases). Trimming removed 1 base at V and 9 bases at J, with 19 bases between. CDR3 length equals 17 residues. The V gene's germline CDR1 is SGHVS and CDR2 FQNEAQ. The CDR3 here is CASSLGGGGVRGSPLHF. CDR3 in DNA: TGTGCCAGCAGCTTAGGAGGAGGGGGGGTAAGGGGTTCACCCCTCCACTTT.

This clonotype was counted only a few times. The genes are TRBV5-6 and TRBJ2-1; the match to TRBD2 covers 7 bases. J was trimmed by 0 bases and V by 0 bases; bases with no gene match: 3. Germline loops: CDR1 SGHDT, CDR2 YYEEEE. This CDR3 region has 16 residues. CDR3 sequence (DNA): TGTGCCAGCAGCTTGGGTACGGGGGGCTCCTACAATGAGCAGTTCTTC. As protein: CASSLGTGGSYNEQFF.

This clonotype has a handful of counts. The chain combines TRBV20-1 with TRBJ1-2; maybe TRBD1 (5 bases). The CDR3 contains 12 residues. V was clipped by 2 bases and J by 7 bases, with 11 bases between them. Looked up from germline, CDR1 is DFQATT and CDR2 is SNEGSKA (reference sequence). The CDR3 DNA reads as TGCAGTGCTAGAAAACAGGTTCCTGGCTACACCTTC. This encodes CSARKQVPGYTF.

This sequence joins TRBV20-1 and TRBJ2-3, with TRBD2 identical over 14 bases. The germline V gene has CDR1 DFQATT and CDR2 SNEGSKA (reference sequence). CDR3 length equals 17 residues. The ends lost 4 bases at V and 2 bases at J; junction bases unmatched: 8. The CDR3 loop is CSATGLAGATLTDTQYF. CDR3 nucleotide sequence: TGCAGTGCTACGGGACTAGCGGGGGCTACGCTCACAGATACGCAGTATTTT.

The chain carries TRBV24-1 and TRBJ2-3; 11 bases align to TRBD2. J was trimmed by 4 bases and V by 3 bases; bases with no gene match: 5. This CDR3 contains 16 residues. Germline lookup yields CDR1 KGHDR and CDR2 SFDVKD. The CDR3 here is CATSDTQGLAADTQYF. CDR3 DNA sequence: TGTGCCACCAGTGATACCCAGGGACTAGCGGCAGATACGCAGTATTTT.

This clonotype was seen a few times. The chain links TRBV6-5 to TRBJ2-1; D not resolved. Germline V gene lookup returns CDR1 MNHEY and CDR2 SVGAGI. The germline V and J ends were trimmed by 6 bases and 3 bases, with 15 bases remaining between them. The CDR3 loop spans 15 amino acids. The CDR3 sequence is CASRYTRPSYNEQFF. As DNA, the CDR3 is TGTGCCAGCAGATACACAAGGCCTAGCTACAATGAGCAGTTCTTC.

This clonotype was seen a few times. The chain's CDR3 is CSARDFQGGQPQHF. DNA for the CDR3: TGCAGTGCTAGAGATTTTCAGGGGGGCCAGCCCCAGCATTTT. This rearrangement joins TRBV20-1 to TRBJ1-5; 7 positions match TRBD1. Germline lookup yields CDR1 DFQATT and CDR2 SNEGSKA (reference sequence). The V and J ends lost 0 bases and 7 bases, in that order; junction bases with no gene match: 6. This CDR3 comprises 14 residues.

The chain joins TRBV12-3 or TRBV12-4 to TRBJ1-6, with no clear D. The CDR3 has 15 amino acids. With 5 bases removed from V and 6 bases from J, the gap between germline ends came to 14 bases. Written as DNA, the CDR3 is TGTGCCAGCAGTCCTCGGGGATTTGCTAATTCACCCCTCCACTTT. Its protein is CASSPRGFANSPLHF.

This clonotype was recorded a few times. This rearrangement joins TRBV12-3 or TRBV12-4 to TRBJ1-5; D gene uncertain. Between the trimmed V and J ends, which lost 4 bases and 3 bases, there was a span of 7 bases. CDR3 length equals 13 residues. The CDR3 region has the DNA TGTGCCAGCAGTTACGGGTACAATCAGCCCCAGCATTTT. Its protein product is CASSYGYNQPQHF.

In its sample, this clonotype was seen a few times. V gene TRBV7-2 combines with J gene TRBJ2-2, with D hard to call. V was clipped by 0 bases and J by 8 bases, with 4 bases between them. The CDR3 length is 12 residues. Germline-derived CDR1 and CDR2 are SGHTA and FQGNSA. The CDR3, as DNA: TGTGCCAGCAGCTTAGCGCAGGGGGAGCTGTTTTTT. Translated: CASSLAQGELFF.

The chain joins TRBV6-5 to TRBJ1-1, with D possibly TRBD1 on 6 matching bases. This CDR3 is built from 14 residues. The V gene's germline CDR1 is MNHEY and CDR2 SVGAGI. Trimming left V 4 bases short and J 1 base short, with 10 bases between. The CDR3 DNA follows: TGTGCCAGCAGTTCCGGGACACCGAACACTGAAGCTTTCTTT. Translating it yields CASSSGTPNTEAFF.

J is TRBJ2-7 and V is TRBV6-5; D might be TRBD1 (5 bases). Looked up from germline, CDR1 is MNHEY and CDR2 is SVGAGI. V was trimmed by 2 bases and J by 3 bases, leaving 8 bases between them. The CDR3 is made up of 13 amino acids. The CDR3 reads CASSYRQFYEQYF. CDR3 sequence (DNA): TGTGCCAGCAGTTACCGACAGTTCTACGAGCAGTACTTC.

Only a few counts were recorded for this clonotype. The chain recombines TRBV12-3 or TRBV12-4 with TRBJ2-1; TRBD1 agrees at 8 bases. This CDR3 is 12 amino acids long. Unmatched junction bases numbered 3, after V lost 1 base and J lost 13 bases. This CDR3 reads CASSLDGTGQFF. CDR3 sequence (DNA): TGTGCCAGCAGTTTAGATGGGACAGGTCAGTTCTTC.

This clonotype has ten or more counts. The chain combines TRBV5-1 with TRBJ2-1; 7 positions match TRBD1. Per the germline V gene, CDR1 is SGHRS and CDR2 is YFSETQ. CDR3 length: 14 residues. The trim removed 3 bases at V and 5 bases at J, leaving 5 bases unmatched. CDR3 bases: TGCGCCAGCAGCTGGGGACAGACGAACAATGAGCAGTTCTTC. It translates to CASSWGQTNNEQFF.

This clonotype appeared a few times. CDR3 region: CASSLYRQSILGETQYF. The CDR3 DNA reads TGTGCCAGCAGCTTGTACAGACAGTCCATCCTCGGGGAGACCCAGTACTTC. The chain is built from TRBV5-5 and TRBJ2-5, with D possibly matching TRBD1 (5 bases). Germline values: CDR1 SGHKS, CDR2 YYEKEE (reference sequence). The CDR3 spans 17 residues. V was trimmed by 1 base and J by 5 bases, leaving 21 bases between them.

V gene TRBV11-2 combines with J gene TRBJ2-5; D not certain. Trimming pared 1 base from V and 4 bases from J, leaving 10 bases between. Germline V gene data show CDR1 as SGHAT and CDR2 as FQNNGV. CDR3 length equals 14 residues. The CDR3 here is CASSLGPRSETQYF. The CDR3 DNA sequence: TGTGCCAGCAGCTTAGGCCCCAGGTCAGAGACCCAGTACTTC.

This clonotype has only a few counts. This sequence joins TRBV4-2 and TRBJ2-7, with D tentatively TRBD1 (5 bases). Deletions cut 0 bases from V and 4 bases from J, with 10 bases between. Germline values: CDR1 LGHNA, CDR2 YNFKEQ. This CDR3 contains 14 residues. The CDR3, as DNA: TGTGCCAGCAGCCAAGACCTGGGGCCTTACGAGCAGTACTTC. As protein: CASSQDLGPYEQYF.

This clonotype was counted only a few times. This rearrangement joins TRBV4-1 to TRBJ2-2; no clear D gene. Germline V gene data show CDR1 as MGHRA and CDR2 as YSYEKL. The CDR3 length is 14 residues. The ends were cut back, 0 bases at V and 6 bases at J, with 8 bases in the middle. The CDR3 is CASSQESRAGELFF. The CDR3 DNA reads TGCGCCAGCAGCCAAGAATCCCGGGCCGGGGAGCTGTTTTTT.